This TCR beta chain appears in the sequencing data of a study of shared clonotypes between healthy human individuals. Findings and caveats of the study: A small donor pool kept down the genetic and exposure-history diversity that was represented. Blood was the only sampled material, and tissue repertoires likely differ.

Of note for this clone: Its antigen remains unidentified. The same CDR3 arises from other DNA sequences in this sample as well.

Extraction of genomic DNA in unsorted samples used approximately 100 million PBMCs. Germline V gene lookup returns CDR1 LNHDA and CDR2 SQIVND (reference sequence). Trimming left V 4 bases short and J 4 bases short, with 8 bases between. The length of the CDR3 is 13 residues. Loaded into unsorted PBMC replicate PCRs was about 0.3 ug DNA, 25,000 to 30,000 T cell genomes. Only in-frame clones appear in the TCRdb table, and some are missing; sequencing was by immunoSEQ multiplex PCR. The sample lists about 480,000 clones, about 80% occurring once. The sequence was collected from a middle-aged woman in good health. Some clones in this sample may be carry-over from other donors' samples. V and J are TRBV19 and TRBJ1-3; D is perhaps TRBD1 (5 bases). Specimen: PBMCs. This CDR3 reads CASSTGGGNTIYF. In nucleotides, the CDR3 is TGTGCCAGTAGTACCGGGGGAGGAAACACCATATATTTT.